Listed below are T cell receptor beta chains from one sample, sequenced in a study of OX40 agonist ivuxolimab in advanced cancers. Generated by immunoSEQ multiplex PCR, the TCRdb table keeps only in-frame clones and is missing some. In the table there are roughly 90,000 clones, 70% to 90% of which are singletons. The sample consisted of CD4+ or CD8+ T cells sorted from blood, taken in a trial of the OX40 agonist ivuxolimab. These receptors were obtained from an adult with an advanced solid tumor such as melanoma, head and neck, liver or kidney cancer. The CDR3 runs from the conserved cysteine through the conserved F or W. The D gene is left open where the match is weak. Rows give clone size only sometimes, using once, few, many, or a class for an expanded clone.

D gene	J gene	V gene	clone size	CDR3 DNA	CDR3 protein
TRBD1	TRBJ1-1	TRBV7-6	-	TGTGCCAGCAGCTTGCCCGAGGGGGCCGGCACTGAAGCTTTCTTT	CASSLPEGAGTEAFF
-	TRBJ1-1	TRBV7-2	-	TGTGCCAGCAGCTTACGTTCGACGGCCGCGCGGGAAGCTTTCTTT	CASSLRSTAAREAFF
-	TRBJ1-4	TRBV28	once	TGTGCCAGCACCACGCCCTCCCGGGGGGCGGAAAAACTGTTTTTT	CASTTPSRGAEKLFF
-	TRBJ2-7	TRBV10-3	-	TGTGCCATCAGCGAAATCGAGCAGTACTTC	CAISEIEQYF
-	TRBJ2-1	TRBV18	-	TGTGCCAGCTCACCAGATCGGATAAGGAATGAGCAGTTCTTC	CASSPDRIRNEQFF
-	TRBJ2-5	TRBV9	-	TGTGCCAGCAGCGTAGGACCGGGGGGCGAAGTCTACCAAGAGACCCAGTACTTC	CASSVGPGGEVYQETQYF
TRBD2	TRBJ2-1	TRBV7-2	once	TGTGCCAGCAGCCCGACTAGCGGGGGACATGAGCAGTTCTTC	CASSPTSGGHEQFF
-	TRBJ1-1	TRBV30	-	TGTGCCTGGGTGGGTGGGGGCAACACTGAAGCTTTCTTT	CAWVGGGNTEAFF
TRBD1	TRBJ2-5	TRBV18	-	TGTGCCAGCTCACTTGGGACAGCACACCAAGAGACCCAGTACTTC	CASSLGTAHQETQYF
TRBD1	TRBJ2-3	TRBV6-5	-	TGTGCCAGCCGGAACAGGGGTAGCACAGATACGCAGTATTTT	CASRNRGSTDTQYF
-	TRBJ2-3	TRBV9	-	TGTGCCAGCAGCGCGACAAAAGATACGCAGTATTTT	CASSATKDTQYF
-	TRBJ1-5	TRBV6-1	-	TGTGCCAGCAGCGGGCAGACTCGCAATCAGCCCCAGCATTTT	CASSGQTRNQPQHF
-	TRBJ2-7	TRBV27	-	TGTGCCAGCAGTTTAAGGGGTCCGTACGAGCAGTACTTC	CASSLRGPYEQYF
-	TRBJ1-1	TRBV28	-	TGTGCCAGCAGTTTCAGGGTCATGAGTGAAGCTTTCTTT	CASSFRVMSEAFF
-	TRBJ1-1	TRBV10-2	-	TGCGCCAGCAGTGGGGCGGGACGTGGGAACACTGAAGCTTTCTTT	CASSGAGRGNTEAFF
-	TRBJ1-3	TRBV27	-	TGTGCCAGCAGTTTGTCGGACCCCACCTCTGGAAACACCATATATTTT	CASSLSDPTSGNTIYF
-	TRBJ1-1	TRBV27	-	TGTGCCAGCAAAGGGGAAATAAACACTGAAGCTTTCTTT	CASKGEINTEAFF
TRBD1	TRBJ2-7	TRBV28	-	TGTGCCAGCAGTCCACCGGGACAGACCTACGAGCAGTACTTC	CASSPPGQTYEQYF
TRBD2	TRBJ2-7	TRBV27	-	TGTGCCAGCAGTTTTTGGGGGGGAAGCTCCTACGAGCAGTACTTC	CASSFWGGSSYEQYF
-	TRBJ2-1	TRBV4-3	-	TGCGCCAGCAGCCAGTACCTGGCTGGGGATAAAGCCCACAATGAGCAGTTCTTC	CASSQYLAGDKAHNEQFF
-	TRBJ1-4	TRBV5-5	-	TGTGCCAGCAGCTTGGCAACTAATGAAAAACTGTTTTTT	CASSLATNEKLFF
TRBD1	TRBJ2-3	TRBV6-6	-	TGTGCCAGCAGTGGCCGGGGACAGAGCACAGATACGCAGTATTTT	CASSGRGQSTDTQYF
TRBD2	TRBJ2-3	TRBV7-9	-	TGTGCCAGCAGCTTCCAGCGGGGGGGCCTAGATACGCAGTATTTT	CASSFQRGGLDTQYF
-	TRBJ1-1	TRBV6-5	-	TGTGCCAGCAGTTACTCAGGGTTAGGTCTGGACCCTGAAGCTTTCTTT	CASSYSGLGLDPEAFF
-	TRBJ2-7	TRBV19	-	TGTGCCAGTAGTATTGGGTGGCAGAGAAACTACGAGCAGTACTTC	CASSIGWQRNYEQYF
-	TRBJ1-1	TRBV7-2	-	TGTGCCAGCAGCTTAAATAACCGCGCTGAAGCTTTCTTT	CASSLNNRAEAFF
-	TRBJ2-6	TRBV29-1	-	TGCAGCGTTGCGGGGGAAGGGAGCTCTGGGGCCAACGTCCTGACTTTC	CSVAGEGSSGANVLTF
TRBD1	TRBJ1-6	TRBV9	-	TGTGCCAGCAGCGTAGACGGACAGGACTCACCCCTCCACTTT	CASSVDGQDSPLHF
-	TRBJ1-1	TRBV25-1	-	TGTGCCAGCACCAGGGACTTTTTGAACACTGAAGCTTTCTTT	CASTRDFLNTEAFF
-	TRBJ1-6	TRBV7-9	-	TGTGCCAGCAGCTTAGAGACAGGCCCTGTTCGGTCCCTCCACTTT	CASSLETGPVRSLHF
-	TRBJ1-5	TRBV10-1	-	TGCGCCAGCAGTGAGCCGGTGAAGGCAGGGGTTCTTCAGCCCCAGCATTTT	CASSEPVKAGVLQPQHF
TRBD2	TRBJ2-1	TRBV4-3	-	TGCGCCAGCAGCCAGCGATCAGCGGGGGCCTACAATGAGCAGTTCTTC	CASSQRSAGAYNEQFF
TRBD2	TRBJ2-2	TRBV5-1	-	TGCGCCAGCAGCTTCATAGCGGGGATGGACACCGGGGAGCTGTTTTTT	CASSFIAGMDTGELFF
-	TRBJ1-5	TRBV19	-	TGTGCCAGTATCAAGGGTGGGGGACCCAAGCATCGAGATCAGCCCCAGCATTTT	CASIKGGGPKHRDQPQHF
-	TRBJ2-1	TRBV7-2	-	TGTGCCAGCAGCTTAGGAGTCAGGAGCTACAATGAGCAGTTCTTC	CASSLGVRSYNEQFF
-	TRBJ1-2	TRBV28	-	TGTGCCAGCAGTTTTCAGAGCACCCTGAAGGGCTACACCTTC	CASSFQSTLKGYTF
TRBD1	TRBJ2-7	TRBV6-6	-	TGTGCCAGCAGTTACGTCAGGGGGCTTCACGAGCAGTACTTC	CASSYVRGLHEQYF
-	TRBJ2-5	TRBV15	-	TGTGCCACCAGCGATCGTGGGGGAGAGACCCAGTACTTC	CATSDRGGETQYF
TRBD1	TRBJ1-4	TRBV11-2	-	TGTGCCAGCAGCTTAGTGGGGACAGGGCTTAATGAAAAACTGTTTTTT	CASSLVGTGLNEKLFF